This entry lists 10 T cell receptor beta chains sequenced from one sample in a study of beta chain features in type 1 diabetes. TCRB transcripts that were expressed got sequenced, as all of the isolated RNA had been reverse transcribed. Clones were sequenced by immunoSEQ multiplex PCR, and TCRdb holds only the in-frame ones, with some missing. The data show 150,000 to 180,000 clones, around 8% seen once. Sequencing was done on a sample of central memory CD4+ T cells from blood. These TCRs come from a man between 18 and 35 years old in good health.

The chain employs TRBV25-1 and TRBJ1-3; D unclear. V dropped 6 bases and J dropped 3 bases, with 12 bases sitting between them. CDR1 is MGHDK, CDR2 SYGVNS, per germline. The CDR3 length is 14 residues. This chain's CDR3 is CASRRGDGGNTIYF. As DNA, the CDR3 is TGTGCCAGCAGGCGAGGAGATGGTGGAAACACCATATATTTT.

This clone was detected many times. This chain connects TRBV27 to TRBJ2-6; 9 bases align to TRBD1. Trimming took 6 bases from V and 3 from J; bases not matched to a gene: 6. The CDR3 sequence is 16 residues long. The V gene's germline CDR1 is MNHEY and CDR2 SMNVEV (reference sequence). The CDR3: CASRLQGAYGANVLTF. The CDR3 DNA follows: TGTGCCAGCAGATTACAGGGGGCTTATGGGGCCAACGTCCTGACTTTC.

This clone showed up just a few times. The rearrangement uses TRBV7-9 and TRBJ2-3, with unresolved D. Germline CDR1 reads SEHNR; CDR2 reads FQNEAQ (reference sequence). Trimming stripped 5 bases from V and 4 bases from J, with 10 bases between. The CDR3 sequence is 13 residues long. The CDR3 sequence: CASSPSSADTQYF. The CDR3 DNA reads TGTGCCAGCAGCCCGTCTAGTGCAGATACGCAGTATTTT. The full variable domain, in which reference TRBV7-9 and TRBJ2-3 provide the parts outside the CDR3, is DTGVSQNPRHKITKRGQNVTFRCDPISEHNRLYWYRQTLGQGPEFLTYFQNEAQLEKSRLLSDRFSAERPKGSFSTLEIQRTEQGDSAMYLCASSPSSADTQYFGPGTRLTVL.

The chain combines TRBV28 with TRBJ1-1; D is unclear. Germline CDR1 reads MDHEN; CDR2 reads SYDVKM. The length of the CDR3 is 13 residues. V was pared by 7 bases and J by 6 bases, with 15 bases between. The CDR3 DNA is TGTGCCAGCAAACTAGGTGGTCCCCCTGAAGCTTTCTTT. It specifies CASKLGGPPEAFF.

The chain uses TRBV19 and TRBJ2-1, with 9 bases lining up with TRBD2. Germline V gene lookup returns CDR1 LNHDA and CDR2 SQIVND (reference sequence). The CDR3 sequence is 17 residues long. V was pared by 5 bases and J by 7 bases, with 15 bases of the junction left unmatched. The CDR3 DNA sequence: TGTGCCAGTAGTTCCTCTCCCGGCGGGAGGGCCGGGAATGAGCAGTTCTTC. This gives the protein CASSSSPGGRAGNEQFF.

The chain recombines TRBV7-2 with TRBJ1-1, with a weak D call TRBD1 (5 bases). Between the trimmed V and J ends, which lost 2 bases and 2 bases, there was a span of 12 bases. CDR3 length equals 15 residues. Germline CDR1 SGHTA, CDR2 FQGNSA. CDR3 in DNA: TGTGCCAGCAGCTTACGGAAGGGGCGAAACACTGAAGCTTTCTTT. Translating gives CASSLRKGRNTEAFF.

This clone was picked up a small number of times. CDR3: CASSEQGNTEAFF. DNA of the CDR3: TGTGCCAGCAGCGAGCAGGGCAACACTGAAGCTTTCTTT. V and J are TRBV7-9 and TRBJ1-1, with a weak D call TRBD1 (5 bases). CDR3 length: 13 residues. V lost 5 bases and J 2 bases, leaving 9 bases between the germline ends. Per germline, CDR1 SEHNR and CDR2 FQNEAQ (reference sequence).

The chain links TRBV6-5 to TRBJ1-1, with D tentatively TRBD1 (5 bases). The CDR3 runs 16 residues. V was pared by 3 bases and J by 0 bases, with 14 bases between. Germline V gene sequence: CDR1 MNHEY, CDR2 SVGAGI. The CDR3 spells CASSYLGQPMNTEAFF. The CDR3 DNA sequence: TGTGCCAGCAGTTATTTGGGGCAGCCGATGAACACTGAAGCTTTCTTT.

The chain links TRBV9 to TRBJ2-7, with D perhaps matching TRBD1 (5 bases). CDR3 size: 15 residues. V gave up 0 bases and J gave up 3 bases, with 13 bases separating them. Germline lookup yields CDR1 SGDLS and CDR2 YYNGEE. The CDR3 nucleotides are TGTGCCAGCAGCGTAGATATCCAGGGATACTACGAGCAGTACTTC. It yields the protein CASSVDIQGYYEQYF.

This chain uses TRBV18 with TRBJ2-1, with 10 nucleotides matching TRBD2. The CDR3 extends over 15 amino acids. Trimming cost V 5 bases and J 8 bases; bases outside gene matches: 9. Looked up from germline, CDR1 is KGHSH and CDR2 is LQKENI. Here the CDR3 DNA reads TGTGCCAGCTCATCCGGGACTAGCGTCATCGATGAGCAGTTCTTC. Protein sequence: CASSSGTSVIDEQFF.